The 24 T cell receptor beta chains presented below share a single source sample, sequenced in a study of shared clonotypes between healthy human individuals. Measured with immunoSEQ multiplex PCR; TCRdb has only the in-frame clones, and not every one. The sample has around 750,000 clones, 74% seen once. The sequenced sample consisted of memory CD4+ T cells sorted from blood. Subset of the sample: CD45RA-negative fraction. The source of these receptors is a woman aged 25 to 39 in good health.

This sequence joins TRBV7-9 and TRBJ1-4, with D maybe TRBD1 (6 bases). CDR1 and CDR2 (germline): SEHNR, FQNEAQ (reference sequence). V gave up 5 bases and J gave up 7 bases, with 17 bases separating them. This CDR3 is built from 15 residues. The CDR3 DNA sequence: TGTGCCAGCAGCGCAACAGGGAGGGAGTTTGAAAAACTGTTTTTT. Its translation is CASSATGREFEKLFF.

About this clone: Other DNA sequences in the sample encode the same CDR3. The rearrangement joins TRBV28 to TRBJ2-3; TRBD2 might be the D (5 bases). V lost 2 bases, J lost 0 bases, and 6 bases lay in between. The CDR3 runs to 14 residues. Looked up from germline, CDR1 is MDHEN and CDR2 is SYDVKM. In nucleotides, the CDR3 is TGTGCCAGCAGTTTAGGCGGGAGCACAGATACGCAGTATTTT. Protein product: CASSLGGSTDTQYF.

As DNA, the CDR3 is TGTGCCAGCAGTTACTCGGGACAGTCCTACGAGCAGTACTTC. Translating gives CASSYSGQSYEQYF. The chain recombines TRBV6-5 with TRBJ2-7, with TRBD1 identical over 7 bases. The length of the CDR3 is 14 residues. The V segment lost 0 bases and the J segment 1 base; nucleotides outside the gene matches: 0. Germline assignment: CDR1 MNHEY and CDR2 SVGAGI.

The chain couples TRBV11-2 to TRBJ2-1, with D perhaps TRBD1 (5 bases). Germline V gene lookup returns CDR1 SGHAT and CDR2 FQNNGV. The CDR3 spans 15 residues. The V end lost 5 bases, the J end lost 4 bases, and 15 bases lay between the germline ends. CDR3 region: CASSVGDSVYNEQFF. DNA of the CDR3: TGTGCCAGCAGCGTCGGCGACAGTGTATACAATGAGCAGTTCTTC.

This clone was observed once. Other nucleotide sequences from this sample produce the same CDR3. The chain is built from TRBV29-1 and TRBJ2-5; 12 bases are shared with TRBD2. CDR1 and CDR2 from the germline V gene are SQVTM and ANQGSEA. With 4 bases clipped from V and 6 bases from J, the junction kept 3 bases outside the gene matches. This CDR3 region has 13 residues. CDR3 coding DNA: TGCAGCGTTGGGACTAGCGGGATCAAGACCCAGTACTTC. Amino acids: CSVGTSGIKTQYF.

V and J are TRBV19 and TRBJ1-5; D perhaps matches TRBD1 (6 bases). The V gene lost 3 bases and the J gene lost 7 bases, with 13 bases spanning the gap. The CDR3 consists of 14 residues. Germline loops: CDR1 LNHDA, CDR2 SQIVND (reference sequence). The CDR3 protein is CASSIRAGDQPQHF. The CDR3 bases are TGTGCCAGTAGTATCAGGGCAGGGGACCAGCCCCAGCATTTT.

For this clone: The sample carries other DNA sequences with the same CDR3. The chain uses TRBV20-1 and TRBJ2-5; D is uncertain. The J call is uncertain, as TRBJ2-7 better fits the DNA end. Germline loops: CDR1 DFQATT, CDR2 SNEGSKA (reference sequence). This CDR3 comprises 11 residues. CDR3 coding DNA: TGCAGTGCTTCCGGCCACTACGAGCAGTACTTC. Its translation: CSASGHYEQYF.

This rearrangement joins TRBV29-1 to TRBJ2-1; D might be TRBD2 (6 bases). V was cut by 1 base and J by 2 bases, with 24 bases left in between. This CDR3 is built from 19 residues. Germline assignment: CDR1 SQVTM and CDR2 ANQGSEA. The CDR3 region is CSVEGLAGPARGTYNEQFF. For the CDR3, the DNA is TGCAGCGTTGAAGGTCTGGCGGGGCCGGCACGAGGGACCTACAATGAGCAGTTCTTC.

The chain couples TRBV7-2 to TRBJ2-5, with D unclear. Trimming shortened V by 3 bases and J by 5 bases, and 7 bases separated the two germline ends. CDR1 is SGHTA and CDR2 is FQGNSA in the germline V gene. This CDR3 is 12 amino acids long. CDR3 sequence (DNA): TGTGCCAGCAGCTTCGTTCGGGAGACCCAGTACTTC. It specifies CASSFVRETQYF.

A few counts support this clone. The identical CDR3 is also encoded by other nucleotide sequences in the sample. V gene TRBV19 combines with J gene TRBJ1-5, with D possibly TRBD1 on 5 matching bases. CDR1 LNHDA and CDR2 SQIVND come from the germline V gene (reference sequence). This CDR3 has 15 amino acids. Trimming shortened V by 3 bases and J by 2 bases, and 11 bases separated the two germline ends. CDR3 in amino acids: CASSIAGGGNQPQHF. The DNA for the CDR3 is TGTGCCAGTAGTATCGCCGGGGGGGGCAATCAGCCCCAGCATTTT.

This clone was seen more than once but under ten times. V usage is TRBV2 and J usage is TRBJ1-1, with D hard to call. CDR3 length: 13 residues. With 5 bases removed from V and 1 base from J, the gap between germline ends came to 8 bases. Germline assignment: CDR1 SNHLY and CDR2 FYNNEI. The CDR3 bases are TGTGCCAGCAGTCCAGCAGAGAACACTGAAGCTTTCTTT. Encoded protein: CASSPAENTEAFF. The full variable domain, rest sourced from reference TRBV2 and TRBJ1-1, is EPEVTQTPSHQVTQMGQEVILRCVPISNHLYFYWYRQILGQKVEFLVSFYNNEISEKSEIFDDQFSVERPDGSNFTLKIRSTKLEDSAMYFCASSPAENTEAFFGQGTRLTVV.

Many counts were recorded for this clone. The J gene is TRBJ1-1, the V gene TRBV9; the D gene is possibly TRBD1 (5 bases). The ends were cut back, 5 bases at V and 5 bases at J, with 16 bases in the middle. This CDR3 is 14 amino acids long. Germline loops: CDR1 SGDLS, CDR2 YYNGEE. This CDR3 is CASRAGTSATEAFF. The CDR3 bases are TGTGCCAGCAGGGCCGGGACGAGTGCGACTGAAGCTTTCTTT.

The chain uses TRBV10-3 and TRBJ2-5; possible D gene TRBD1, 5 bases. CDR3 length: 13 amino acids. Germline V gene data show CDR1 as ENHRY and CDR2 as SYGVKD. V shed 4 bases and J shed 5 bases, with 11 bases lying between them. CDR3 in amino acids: CAISGLPGETQYF. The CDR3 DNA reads TGTGCCATCAGTGGGTTGCCAGGGGAGACCCAGTACTTC.

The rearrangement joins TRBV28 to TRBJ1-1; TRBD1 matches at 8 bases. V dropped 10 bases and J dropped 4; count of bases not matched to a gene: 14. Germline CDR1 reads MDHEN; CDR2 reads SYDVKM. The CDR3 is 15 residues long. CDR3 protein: CATESSTGVTTEAFF. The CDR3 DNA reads TGTGCCACCGAATCTTCGACAGGGGTGACCACTGAAGCTTTCTTT.

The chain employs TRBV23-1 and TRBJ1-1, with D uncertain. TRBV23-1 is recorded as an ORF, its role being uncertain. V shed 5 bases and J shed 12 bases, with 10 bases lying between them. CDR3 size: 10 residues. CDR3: CASSFELTFF. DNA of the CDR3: TGCGCCAGCAGTTTCGAATTGACTTTCTTT.

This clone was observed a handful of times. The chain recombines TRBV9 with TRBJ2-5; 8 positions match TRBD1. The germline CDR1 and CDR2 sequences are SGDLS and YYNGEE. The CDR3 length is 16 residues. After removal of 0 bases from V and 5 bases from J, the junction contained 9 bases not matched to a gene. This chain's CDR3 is CASSVEGRGRGETQYF. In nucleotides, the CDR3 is TGTGCCAGCAGCGTAGAGGGCAGGGGGCGTGGGGAGACCCAGTACTTC.

The CDR3 nucleotides read TGCGCCAGCAGCCAAGGTCAGGGATTCAATCAGCCCCAGCATTTT. Translation gives CASSQGQGFNQPQHF. The V call is TRBV4-1, the J call TRBJ1-5, with D perhaps TRBD1 (5 bases). The CDR3 runs to 15 residues. Trimming removed 1 base at V and 3 bases at J, with 10 bases between. Germline V gives CDR1 MGHRA, CDR2 YSYEKL.

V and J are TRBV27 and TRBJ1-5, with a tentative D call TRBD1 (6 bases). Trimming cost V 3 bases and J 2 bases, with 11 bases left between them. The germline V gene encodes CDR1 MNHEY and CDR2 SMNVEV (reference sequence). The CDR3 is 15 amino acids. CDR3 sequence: CASSFEGVGNQPQHF. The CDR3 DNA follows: TGTGCCAGCAGTTTCGAGGGGGTCGGCAATCAGCCCCAGCATTTT.

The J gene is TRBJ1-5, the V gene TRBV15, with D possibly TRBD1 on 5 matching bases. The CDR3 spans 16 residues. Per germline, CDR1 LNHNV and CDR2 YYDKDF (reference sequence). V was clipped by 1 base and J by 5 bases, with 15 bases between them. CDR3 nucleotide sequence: TGTGCCACCAGCAGAGGAGGGGCAGGGTCGGATCAGCCCCAGCATTTT. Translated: CATSRGGAGSDQPQHF.

CDR3 in amino acids: CASSLTSGSYQETQYF. The CDR3 nucleotides are TGTGCCAGCAGCCTGACTAGCGGTTCATACCAAGAGACCCAGTACTTC. The chain uses TRBV5-6 and TRBJ2-5; 9 nucleotides line up with TRBD2. The CDR3 is 16 amino acids. Trimming at V came to 4 bases and at J to 0 bases, leaving 7 bases not matched to a gene. CDR1 is SGHDT and CDR2 is YYEEEE in the germline V gene.

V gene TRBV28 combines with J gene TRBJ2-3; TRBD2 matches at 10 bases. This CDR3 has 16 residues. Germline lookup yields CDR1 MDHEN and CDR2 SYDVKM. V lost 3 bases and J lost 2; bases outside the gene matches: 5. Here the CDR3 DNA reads TGTGCCAGCAGTTTCAGACTAGCGGGTTACACAGATACGCAGTATTTT. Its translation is CASSFRLAGYTDTQYF.

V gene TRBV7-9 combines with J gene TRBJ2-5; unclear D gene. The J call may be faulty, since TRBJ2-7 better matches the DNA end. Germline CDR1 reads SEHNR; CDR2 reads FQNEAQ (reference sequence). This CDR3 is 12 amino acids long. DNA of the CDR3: TGTGCCAGCGGCCCCCCGACCTACGAGCAGTACTTC. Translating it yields CASGPPTYEQYF.

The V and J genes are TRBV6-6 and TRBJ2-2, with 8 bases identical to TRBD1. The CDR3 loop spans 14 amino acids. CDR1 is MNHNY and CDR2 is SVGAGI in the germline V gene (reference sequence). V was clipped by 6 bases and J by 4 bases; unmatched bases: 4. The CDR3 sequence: CASRPTGGTGELFF. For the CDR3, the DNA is TGTGCCAGCAGACCCACAGGGGGCACCGGGGAGCTGTTTTTT.

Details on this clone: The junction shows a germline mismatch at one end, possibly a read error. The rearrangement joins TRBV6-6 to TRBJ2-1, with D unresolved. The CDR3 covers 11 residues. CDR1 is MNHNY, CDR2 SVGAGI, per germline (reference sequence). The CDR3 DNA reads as TGTGCCAGCAGCTACTTCGTCGTGCAGTTCTTC. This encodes CASSYFVVQFF.